This passage covers 20 T cell receptor beta chains from one sample sequenced in a study of shared clonotypes between healthy human individuals. TCRdb keeps only in-frame clones here, not all; method: immunoSEQ multiplex PCR. The sample has about 380,000 clones; around 96% are singletons. Sequencing was performed on memory CD8+ T cells sorted from blood. The subset is: CD45RO+ cells pooled with CCR7-negative TemRA cells. These receptors were collected from a man aged 25 to 45 in good health.

V and J are TRBV6-1 and TRBJ2-5; 7 nucleotides align to TRBD2. The J segment lost 5 bases and the V segment lost 4 bases, leaving 1 base of the junction unmatched. Per germline, CDR1 MNHNS and CDR2 SASEGT. The CDR3 is 12 amino acids. CDR3 loop: CASSGSGETQYF. In nucleotides, the CDR3 is TGTGCCAGCAGTGGTAGCGGGGAGACCCAGTACTTC.

This clone has just one count. The chain has TRBV19 and TRBJ2-7, with 9 nucleotides matching TRBD2. V dropped 1 base and J dropped 3; count of bases not matched to a gene: 4. The CDR3 is 15 amino acids. Germline V gene sequence: CDR1 LNHDA, CDR2 SQIVND (reference sequence). CDR3 nucleotides: TGTGCCAGTAGTATAGCTCTAGCGGGAAACTACGAGCAGTACTTC. It specifies CASSIALAGNYEQYF.

This clone was observed a few times. The CDR3 region has the DNA TGCGCCAGCAGGGGGACTAGCGGGAGTAATGAGCAGTTCTTC. Translating gives CASRGTSGSNEQFF. The rearrangement joins TRBV10-2 to TRBJ2-1; 14 bases align to TRBD2. Germline V CDR1 and CDR2: WSHSY, SAAADI. The CDR3 is made up of 14 amino acids. Unmatched junction bases numbered 2, after V lost 6 bases and J lost 7 bases.

The chain combines TRBV28 with TRBJ1-4; D is perhaps TRBD1 (5 bases). V lost 8 bases, J lost 1 base, and 11 bases lay in between. Germline V CDR1 and CDR2: MDHEN, SYDVKM. CDR3 length equals 14 residues. DNA for the CDR3: TGTGCCAGCGAGGGAGGGGTAACTAATGAAAAACTGTTTTTT. This sequence encodes CASEGGVTNEKLFF.

Comments on this clone: Its ends do not fully match the called genes, so a read error is possible. This chain links TRBV10-2 with TRBJ1-2, with no clear D. The CDR3 is 14 amino acids. Germline V gene data show CDR1 as WSHSY and CDR2 as SAAADI. This chain's CDR3 is CASSPTPEMYDYTF. CDR3 bases: TGCGCCAGCAGTCCAACCCCGGAAATGTATGACTACACCTTC.

This chain connects TRBV10-2 to TRBJ2-7; 12 nucleotides match TRBD2. CDR1 and CDR2 from the germline V gene are WSHSY and SAAADI. The CDR3 is 16 amino acids. Unmatched junction bases numbered 5, after V lost 3 bases and J lost 2 bases. The CDR3 coding sequence is TGCGCCAGCAGTGAAACTAGCGGGAGGATCGCCTACGAGCAGTACTTC. It encodes CASSETSGRIAYEQYF.

This clone was picked up one time. The chain joins TRBV6-1 to TRBJ2-1; D is unresolved. V was clipped by 8 bases and J by 4 bases, with 6 bases between them. The CDR3 contains 11 residues. The V gene's germline CDR1 is MNHNS and CDR2 SASEGT. Written as DNA, the CDR3 is TGTGCCAGCCTCTTATACAATGAGCAGTTCTTC. Translation gives CASLLYNEQFF.

This chain links TRBV6-1 with TRBJ1-4; possibly TRBD1 for D (6 bases). Trimming stripped 4 bases from V and 1 base from J, with 7 bases between. CDR1 and CDR2 (germline): MNHNS, SASEGT. This CDR3 is built from 14 residues. The CDR3 spells CASSVDRTNEKLFF. The CDR3 DNA reads TGTGCCAGCAGTGTGGACAGAACTAATGAAAAACTGTTTTTT.

Of note for this clone: Relative to the germline gene, one junction end is altered; a read error may explain this. This chain uses TRBV7-9 with TRBJ2-1; 8 bases match TRBD2. From germline, CDR1 is SEHNR and CDR2 FQNEAQ (reference sequence). The CDR3 consists of 14 residues. As DNA, the CDR3 is TGTGCCAGCAGCGTAGCGGGATCTGGCAATGAGCAGTTCTTC. This sequence encodes CASSVAGSGNEQFF.

The rearrangement joins TRBV7-8 to TRBJ2-7; TRBD2 is a possible D gene (6 bases). This CDR3 contains 14 residues. V was pared by 2 bases and J by 2 bases, with 10 bases between. Germline CDR1 SGHVS, CDR2 FQNEAQ. The CDR3 coding sequence is TGTGCCAGCAGCTTATACGGGGGTACCTACGAGCAGTACTTC. This gives the protein CASSLYGGTYEQYF.

The chain is built from TRBV5-5 and TRBJ2-3, with no clear D. Trimming cost V 2 bases and J 10 bases, with 11 bases left between them. Looked up from germline, CDR1 is SGHKS and CDR2 is YYEKEE (reference sequence). CDR3 length: 12 residues. The CDR3 is CASSLVAPPQYF. The CDR3 region has the DNA TGTGCCAGCAGCTTAGTAGCCCCCCCGCAGTATTTT.

The rearrangement joins TRBV28 to TRBJ2-2; either TRBD1 or TRBD2 may supply D (6 bases each). The CDR3 length is 19 residues. From germline, CDR1 is MDHEN and CDR2 SYDVKM. V lost 5 bases and J lost 2, with 24 bases in between. The CDR3 DNA follows: TGTGCCAGCAGTCCACTATGGCCGTCCGGGGGCCCTAACACCGGGGAGCTGTTTTTT. It translates to CASSPLWPSGGPNTGELFF. Full variable domain (remainder filled in from reference TRBV28 and TRBJ2-2): DVKVTQSSRYLVKRTGEKVFLECVQDMDHENMFWYRQDPGLGLRLIYFSYDVKMKEKGDIPEGYSVSREKKERFSLILESASTNQTSMYLCASSPLWPSGGPNTGELFFGEGSRLTVL.

The chain combines TRBV10-1 with TRBJ1-6, with 8 bases aligning to TRBD1. V shed 8 bases and J 0 bases; nucleotides not matched to a gene: 9. This CDR3 has 17 residues. Germline V lookup: CDR1 WNHNN, CDR2 SYGVQD (reference sequence). Here the CDR3 DNA reads TGCGCCAGCGTGGACAGGGAAATGAGCTCCTATAATTCACCCCTCCACTTT. Its protein is CASVDREMSSYNSPLHF.

This sequence joins TRBV10-3 and TRBJ1-2; perhaps TRBD1 as D (6 bases). V gave up 3 bases and J gave up 6 bases, with 8 bases separating them. Looked up from germline, CDR1 is ENHRY and CDR2 is SYGVKD. The CDR3 contains 12 residues. The CDR3 spells CAISDPGDGYTF. For the CDR3, the DNA is TGTGCCATCAGTGATCCAGGGGATGGCTACACCTTC.

The V and J genes are TRBV5-1 and TRBJ2-3; D call uncertain. The CDR3 has 15 residues. The V and J ends lost 1 base and 0 bases respectively, with 9 bases between them. Germline CDR1 is SGHRS and CDR2 is YFSETQ. The DNA of the CDR3 is TGCGCCAGCAGCTTGTACGGTCCTAGCACAGATACGCAGTATTTT. Protein sequence: CASSLYGPSTDTQYF.

About this clone itself: This sample includes further DNA sequences coding for the same CDR3. The rearrangement links TRBV28 to TRBJ2-1; D call uncertain. The V gene lost 5 bases and the J gene lost 4 bases, with 3 bases spanning the gap. The CDR3 runs 11 residues. The V gene's germline CDR1 is MDHEN and CDR2 SYDVKM. The chain's CDR3 is CASSPYNEQFF. For the CDR3, the DNA is TGTGCCAGCAGTCCATACAATGAGCAGTTCTTC.

The chain combines TRBV25-1 with TRBJ2-7; 7 bases align to TRBD2. The CDR3 has 14 amino acids. Germline trimming cut 2 bases from V and 6 bases from J; bases unmatched to any gene: 7. Germline V CDR1 and CDR2: MGHDK, SYGVNS. The CDR3 spells CASSEIGLGSEQYF. In DNA form, the CDR3 reads TGTGCCAGCAGTGAAATAGGACTAGGGAGCGAGCAGTACTTC.

The chain uses TRBV7-2 and TRBJ2-7, with D maybe TRBD1 (6 bases). The CDR3 loop spans 12 amino acids. The ends were cut back, 2 bases at V and 6 bases at J, with 8 bases in the middle. CDR1 and CDR2 (germline): SGHTA, FQGNSA. CDR3 nucleotide sequence: TGTGCCAGCAGCTTAAGAGGGGGCGAGCAGTACTTC. Protein product: CASSLRGGEQYF.

This chain uses TRBV7-2 with TRBJ2-1; no definite D call. The germline gives CDR1 SGHTA, CDR2 FQGNSA. The germline V and J ends were trimmed by 7 bases and 0 bases, with 13 bases remaining between them. The CDR3 is 15 residues long. The CDR3 is CASTPDGISYNEQFF. For the CDR3, the DNA is TGTGCCAGCACCCCCGATGGGATCTCCTACAATGAGCAGTTCTTC. Supplemented by reference TRBV7-2 and TRBJ2-1, the full variable domain reads GAGVSQSPSNKVTEKGKDVELRCDPISGHTALYWYRQSLGQGLEFLIYFQGNSAPDKSGLPSDRFSAERTGGSVSTLTIQRTQQEDSAVYLCASTPDGISYNEQFFGPGTRLTVL.

Here the CDR3 DNA reads TGTGCCAGCAGTGTCCCCAGGGGGAACACCGGGGAGCTGTTTTTT. Protein: CASSVPRGNTGELFF. The chain combines TRBV6-1 with TRBJ2-2, with D tentatively TRBD1 (6 bases). Trimming cost V 4 bases and J 1 base, with 10 bases left between them. Germline V lookup: CDR1 MNHNS, CDR2 SASEGT. The length of the CDR3 is 15 residues.